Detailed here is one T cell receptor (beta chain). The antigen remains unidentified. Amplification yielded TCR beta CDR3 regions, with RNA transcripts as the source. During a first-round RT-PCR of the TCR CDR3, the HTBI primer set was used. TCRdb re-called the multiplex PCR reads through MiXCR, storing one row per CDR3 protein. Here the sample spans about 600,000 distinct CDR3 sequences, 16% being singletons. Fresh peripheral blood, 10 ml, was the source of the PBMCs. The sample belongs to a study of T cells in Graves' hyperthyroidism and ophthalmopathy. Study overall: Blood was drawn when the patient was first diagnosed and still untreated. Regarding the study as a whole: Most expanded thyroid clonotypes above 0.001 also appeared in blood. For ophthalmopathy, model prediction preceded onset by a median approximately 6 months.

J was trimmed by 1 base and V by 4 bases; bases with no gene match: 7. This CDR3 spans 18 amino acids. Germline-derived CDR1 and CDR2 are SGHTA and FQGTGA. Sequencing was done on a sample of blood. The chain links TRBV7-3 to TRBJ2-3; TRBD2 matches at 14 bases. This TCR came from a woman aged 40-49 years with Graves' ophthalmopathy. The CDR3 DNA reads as TGTGCCAGCAGCTCAAATCCGGGACTAGCGGGAGGCACAGATACGCAGTATTTT. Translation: CASSSNPGLAGGTDTQYF.